The 16 T cell receptor beta chains below all came from one sample that was sequenced in a study of blood T cell repertoires in COVID-19 (dated by TCRdb to about 2020). Library method: the immunoSEQ multiplex PCR assay. The table was pulled from immuneACCESS by TCRdb, which kept in-frame rearrangements only. Such tables lose some clones; where checked, under half of the loss comes from unresolved V genes, and the rest has no known cause. Recorded for this sample are over 200,000 clones; about 90% of them occurred a single time. Jointly, the top ten make up 1.9% of the sample. The sample taken for sequencing was peripheral blood. These receptors were taken from a man aged 40-50 years with active or convalescent COVID-19.

This chain links TRBV6-5 with TRBJ2-3; D perhaps matches TRBD1 (6 bases). CDR1 MNHEY and CDR2 SVGAGI come from the germline V gene. The CDR3 runs to 12 residues. V was shortened by 5 bases and J by 4 bases, with 7 bases between the two germline ends. CDR3 nucleotide sequence: TGTGCCAGCAGTCCAGGGGCAGATACGCAGTATTTT. The encoded protein is CASSPGADTQYF.

This chain uses TRBV5-6 with TRBJ1-3, with a possible D match to TRBD1 (6 bases). Trimming removed 3 bases at V and 1 base at J, with 11 bases between. Germline V lookup: CDR1 SGHDT, CDR2 YYEEEE. The CDR3 loop spans 15 amino acids. The CDR3 DNA follows: TGTGCCAGCAGCTGGCAGGGGACATCTGGAAACACCATATATTTT. This encodes CASSWQGTSGNTIYF.

This clone was detected once. This chain joins TRBV11-2 and TRBJ2-5, with D possibly being TRBD2 (5 bases). The CDR3 loop spans 14 amino acids. Germline-derived CDR1 and CDR2 are SGHAT and FQNNGV. V was pared by 5 bases and J by 2 bases, with 12 bases between. CDR3 sequence reads: CASSPGLDQETQYF. The CDR3 DNA sequence: TGTGCCAGCAGCCCCGGACTGGATCAAGAGACCCAGTACTTC.

The rearrangement joins TRBV3-1 (or the pseudogene TRBV3-2) to TRBJ1-6, with 9 positions matching TRBD1. Germline V gene lookup returns CDR1 LGHDT and CDR2 YNNKEL (reference sequence). The CDR3 length is 17 residues. V was clipped by 2 bases and J by 8 bases; unmatched bases: 10. The CDR3 region is CASSQQAGTGSDSPLHF. The DNA of the CDR3 is TGTGCCAGCAGCCAACAAGCCGGGACAGGGTCCGATTCACCCCTCCACTTT.

Here the CDR3 reads CASSTPRGRISPLHF. CDR3 in DNA: TGTGCCAGCAGCACTCCGCGGGGGCGCATTTCACCCCTCCACTTT. The chain is built from TRBV28 and TRBJ1-6, with D perhaps matching TRBD1 (6 bases). CDR3 length: 15 amino acids. V dropped 6 bases and J dropped 9 bases, with 18 bases sitting between them. Germline-derived CDR1 and CDR2 are MDHEN and SYDVKM. Variable domain in full (rest from reference TRBV28 and TRBJ1-6): DVKVTQSSRYLVKRTGEKVFLECVQDMDHENMFWYRQDPGLGLRLIYFSYDVKMKEKGDIPEGYSVSREKKERFSLILESASTNQTSMYLCASSTPRGRISPLHFGNGTRLTVT.

V gene TRBV6-4 combines with J gene TRBJ1-6, with D maybe TRBD1 (5 bases). This CDR3 is 15 amino acids long. Deletions cut 4 bases from V and 3 bases from J, with 10 bases between. Germline-derived CDR1 and CDR2 are MRHNA and SNTAGT. Here the CDR3 reads CASSATGDYNSPLHF. CDR3 nucleotides: TGTGCCAGCAGTGCCACAGGAGACTATAATTCACCCCTCCACTTT.

The chain has TRBV9 and TRBJ1-3; TRBD1 is a possible D gene (6 bases). The ends were cut back, 3 bases at V and 2 bases at J, with 12 bases in the middle. Per germline, CDR1 SGDLS and CDR2 YYNGEE. CDR3 length: 15 amino acids. The DNA for the CDR3 is TGTGCCAGCAGCGATACAGGGTTCACTGGAAACACCATATATTTT. Translated: CASSDTGFTGNTIYF.

This chain links TRBV11-1 with TRBJ1-3, with a tentative D call TRBD1 (6 bases). The CDR3 is made up of 15 amino acids. Germline values: CDR1 SGHAT, CDR2 FQDESV (reference sequence). V was shortened by 3 bases and J by 5 bases, with 14 bases between the two germline ends. CDR3 DNA sequence: TGTGCCAGCAGCTTCGGGACACTGACCCGAAACACCATATATTTT. Its protein product is CASSFGTLTRNTIYF.

V usage is TRBV14 and J usage is TRBJ1-1; D may be TRBD1 (5 bases). Germline V CDR1 and CDR2: SGHDN, FVKESK. The CDR3 has 14 amino acids. Trimming took 3 bases from V and 10 from J, leaving 18 bases between them. The CDR3 DNA follows: TGTGCCAGCAGCCACAGGGTAGAATCTCAGTTAGCTTTCTTT. Protein product: CASSHRVESQLAFF.

The chain couples TRBV24-1 to TRBJ2-3; a weak D match, TRBD2 (6 bases). Germline V CDR1 and CDR2: KGHDR, SFDVKD. V lost 9 bases to trimming and J lost 2 bases, with 11 bases between them. The CDR3 is 13 residues long. The CDR3 DNA reads TGTGCCACCCAGGGAGGTAACACAGATACGCAGTATTTT. Its protein is CATQGGNTDTQYF.

V usage is TRBV2 and J usage is TRBJ2-6; 9 nucleotides agree with TRBD1. CDR1 and CDR2 from the germline V gene are SNHLY and FYNNEI. V dropped 6 bases and J dropped 0; count of bases not matched to a gene: 3. This CDR3 spans 16 amino acids. The CDR3 here is CASRGTGFSGANVLTF. Written as DNA, the CDR3 is TGTGCCAGCAGGGGGACAGGGTTCTCTGGGGCCAACGTCCTGACTTTC.

The V and J genes are TRBV4-1 and TRBJ1-1; TRBD1 might be the D (6 bases). The V gene lost 3 bases and the J gene lost 1 base, with 9 bases spanning the gap. The CDR3 has 14 residues. Germline V gene lookup returns CDR1 MGHRA and CDR2 YSYEKL. The CDR3 DNA reads as TGCGCCAGCAGCCACCCGGGACAGAACACTGAAGCTTTCTTT. Encoded protein: CASSHPGQNTEAFF.

The chain joins TRBV27 to TRBJ2-5; a weak D match, TRBD2 (6 bases). This CDR3 is 13 amino acids long. V was pared by 5 bases and J by 4 bases, with 11 bases between. CDR1 and CDR2 (germline): MNHEY, SMNVEV (reference sequence). In nucleotides, the CDR3 is TGTGCCAGCAGTACCGGGGGAACAGAGACCCAGTACTTC. Translating gives CASSTGGTETQYF.

In its sample, this clone was seen a few times. The chain uses TRBV19 and TRBJ1-1, with D perhaps matching TRBD1 (6 bases). Trimming shortened V by 7 bases and J by 0 bases, and 12 bases separated the two germline ends. Germline V gene lookup returns CDR1 LNHDA and CDR2 SQIVND (reference sequence). CDR3 length: 14 amino acids. In nucleotides, the CDR3 is TGTGCCAGTAAGACACAGGGTTTGAACACTGAAGCTTTCTTT. As protein: CASKTQGLNTEAFF.

The chain joins TRBV28 to TRBJ1-5, with D possibly being TRBD1 (5 bases). Germline CDR1 reads MDHEN; CDR2 reads SYDVKM. V was shortened by 1 base and J by 5 bases, with 24 bases between the two germline ends. The CDR3 runs to 19 residues. The DNA for the CDR3 is TGTGCCAGCAGTTTATCTCCAGGGCTGGGGACTCTTTGGGATCAGCCCCAGCATTTT. It translates to CASSLSPGLGTLWDQPQHF.

As for this clone: Other DNA variants within this sample encode the same CDR3. The J gene is TRBJ2-7, the V gene TRBV27, with D tentatively TRBD2 (6 bases). Trimming took 5 bases from V and 3 from J, leaving 8 bases between them. This CDR3 spans 12 amino acids. Per the germline V gene, CDR1 is MNHEY and CDR2 is SMNVEV (reference sequence). The CDR3 nucleotides read TGTGCCAGCAGTCTCGGGGGCTACGAGCAGTACTTC. This sequence encodes CASSLGGYEQYF.